These 4 T cell receptor beta chains were sequenced from one sample in a study of cytomegalovirus exposure and HLA in healthy donors. Primers included in the PCR were 60 Vbeta and 13 Jbeta primers. Repertoires were generated with immunoSEQ multiplex PCR, while TCRdb's copy carries only in-frame clones and drops some. The sample records 150,000 to 200,000 clones, under 80% being singletons. The sequenced sample consisted of PBMCs. Receptors originate from a woman aged 30 to 39 in good health and CMV-seronegative.

The V gene is TRBV28, the J gene TRBJ1-5; possibly TRBD1 for D (5 bases). Per germline, CDR1 MDHEN and CDR2 SYDVKM. CDR3 length: 14 amino acids. Trimming removed 4 bases from V and 3 bases from J, with 10 bases in between. In DNA, the CDR3 is TGTGCCAGCAGTTCCGACAGCTACAATCAGCCCCAGCATTTT. Its protein is CASSSDSYNQPQHF.

This clone has just a few counts. CDR3 coding DNA: TGCGCCAGCAGCCAACAGGGCAGCACAGATACGCAGTATTTT. This sequence encodes CASSQQGSTDTQYF. V is TRBV5-1 and J is TRBJ2-3, with TRBD1 as a possible D gene (6 bases). The CDR3 totals 14 residues. Trimming pared 4 bases from V and 0 bases from J, leaving 9 bases between. From germline, CDR1 is SGHRS and CDR2 YFSETQ.

The chain has TRBV7-9 and TRBJ2-7; 7 bases map to TRBD1. The junction had 1 base not matched to a gene; V was cut back by 2 bases and J by 0 bases. The CDR3 extends over 14 amino acids. The germline V gene has CDR1 SEHNR and CDR2 FQNEAQ (reference sequence). In DNA, the CDR3 is TGTGCCAGCAGCTTAAGGGACAGCTCCTACGAGCAGTACTTC. Its translation: CASSLRDSSYEQYF.

This clone appeared once. The gene calls are TRBV5-8 and TRBJ1-4; no reliable D call. V was shortened by 7 bases and J by 0 bases, with 13 bases between the two germline ends. The CDR3 loop spans 15 amino acids. Per germline, CDR1 SGHTS and CDR2 YDEGEE. For the CDR3, the DNA is TGTGCCAGCTTGCGAGACGCGGCAACTAATGAAAAACTGTTTTTT. Amino acids: CASLRDAATNEKLFF.